The 10 T cell receptor beta chains reported below all come from one sample, sequenced in a study of T cells in localized non-small cell lung cancer. TCRdb's table, derived via immunoSEQ multiplex PCR, lists solely in-frame clones and lacks some. The sample gives 8,000 or so clones, approximately 93% of which show up once; about 2.9% is in the top ten. Sequencing was performed on peripheral blood, taken before any cancer treatment. The source is a woman between 35 and 75 years old with stage I lung adenocarcinoma.

V is TRBV2 and J is TRBJ2-5; TRBD1 matches 7 bases. From germline, CDR1 is SNHLY and CDR2 FYNNEI. There are 14 residues in the CDR3. Trimming at V came to 1 base and at J to 4 bases, leaving 3 bases not matched to a gene. The CDR3, as DNA: TGTGCCAGCAGTGAAGGAAACAGGGGAGAGACCCAGTACTTC. It yields the protein CASSEGNRGETQYF.

This clone was seen a handful of times. The chain has TRBV9 and TRBJ2-4; D gene ambiguous. Germline CDR1 reads SGDLS; CDR2 reads YYNGEE. This CDR3 has 13 amino acids. Trimming left V 3 bases short and J 10 bases short, with 14 bases between. This chain's CDR3 is CASSATRDGIQYF. The DNA for the CDR3 is TGTGCCAGCAGCGCAACACGAGACGGGATTCAGTACTTC.

The V and J genes are TRBV19 and TRBJ1-2; 8 bases line up with TRBD1. CDR1 is LNHDA and CDR2 is SQIVND in the germline V gene (reference sequence). Unmatched junction bases numbered 8, after V lost 3 bases and J lost 8 bases. The CDR3 extends over 14 amino acids. The CDR3: CASSMDYRGYGYTF. Written as DNA, the CDR3 is TGTGCCAGTAGTATGGACTACAGGGGGTACGGCTACACCTTC.

This chain connects TRBV25-1 to TRBJ2-3; D possibly corresponds to TRBD1 (6 bases). V lost 5 bases and J 2 bases, leaving 14 bases between the germline ends. CDR1 and CDR2 from the germline V gene are MGHDK and SYGVNS. The CDR3 totals 15 residues. CDR3 amino acids: CASSQGWGNTDTQYF. The CDR3 DNA reads as TGTGCCAGCAGTCAGGGGTGGGGTAACACAGATACGCAGTATTTT.

The chain is built from TRBV11-2 and TRBJ1-1, with 7 bases that match TRBD1. The CDR3 runs to 14 residues. Germline lookup yields CDR1 SGHAT and CDR2 FQNNGV. V was clipped by 4 bases and J by 5 bases; unmatched bases: 7. The chain's CDR3 is CASSSETGWTEAFF. Written as DNA, the CDR3 is TGTGCCAGCAGCTCAGAGACAGGGTGGACTGAAGCTTTCTTT.

The rearrangement uses TRBV15 and TRBJ1-4; TRBD1 aligns across 11 bases. The V gene end was trimmed by 5 bases and the J gene end by 6 bases; junction bases not matched to a gene: 2. The CDR3 is 14 residues long. Germline CDR1 LNHNV, CDR2 YYDKDF (reference sequence). The CDR3 sequence is CATSEGQGDEKLFF. CDR3 nucleotides: TGTGCCACCAGCGAGGGACAGGGGGATGAAAAACTGTTTTTT.

For the CDR3, the DNA is TGTGCCAGCAGTTACTCGGGACAGGCCTTTAACTATGGCTACACCTTC. Protein product: CASSYSGQAFNYGYTF. This chain connects TRBV6-5 to TRBJ1-2, with 8 nucleotides matching TRBD1. Germline assignment: CDR1 MNHEY and CDR2 SVGAGI. V was pared by 0 bases and J by 1 base, with 4 bases of the junction left unmatched. This CDR3 is built from 16 residues.

This chain uses TRBV6-5 with TRBJ2-7, with D perhaps assigned TRBD1 or TRBD2 (5 bases each). Germline V gene data show CDR1 as MNHEY and CDR2 as SVGAGI. V lost 5 bases, J lost 0 bases, and 14 bases lay in between. CDR3 size: 15 residues. The CDR3 DNA reads as TGTGCCAGCAGTCCTGGGGACCTAAGCTCCTACGAGCAGTACTTC. Translating it yields CASSPGDLSSYEQYF.

The chain has TRBV6-1 and TRBJ2-3; no clear D gene. CDR3 length equals 15 residues. Germline CDR1 MNHNS, CDR2 SASEGT. The V end was cut by 5 bases, the J end by 2 bases, with 14 bases between. DNA for the CDR3: TGTGCCAGCAGTTTGGACGGGCCCCTCACAGATACGCAGTATTTT. This gives the protein CASSLDGPLTDTQYF.

The J gene is TRBJ1-4, the V gene TRBV29-1; D unclear. The V gene lost 4 bases and the J gene lost 0 bases, with 6 bases spanning the gap. There are 13 residues in the CDR3. Germline assignment: CDR1 SQVTM and CDR2 ANQGSEA. CDR3 loop: CSVGAATNEKLFF. CDR3 DNA sequence: TGCAGCGTTGGTGCGGCAACTAATGAAAAACTGTTTTTT.